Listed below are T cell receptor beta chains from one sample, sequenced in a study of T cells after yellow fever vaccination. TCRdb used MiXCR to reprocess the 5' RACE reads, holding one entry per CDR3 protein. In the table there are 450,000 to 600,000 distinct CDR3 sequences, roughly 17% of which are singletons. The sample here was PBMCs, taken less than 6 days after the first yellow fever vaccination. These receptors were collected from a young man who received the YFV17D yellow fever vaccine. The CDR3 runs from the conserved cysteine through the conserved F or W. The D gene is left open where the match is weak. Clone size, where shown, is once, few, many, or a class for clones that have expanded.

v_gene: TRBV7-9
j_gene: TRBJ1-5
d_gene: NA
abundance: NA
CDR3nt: TGTGCCAGCACCCTGAATAGCAATCAGCCCCAGCATTTT
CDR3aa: CASTLNSNQPQHF

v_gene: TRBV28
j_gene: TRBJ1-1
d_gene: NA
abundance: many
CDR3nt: TGTGCCAGCAGTTTATACCAAGTTGTGGGAGAAGCTTTCTTT
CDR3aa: CASSLYQVVGEAFF

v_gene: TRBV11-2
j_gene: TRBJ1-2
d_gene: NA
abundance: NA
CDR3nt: TGTGCCAGCAGCTTATCTGTAGGGATGATTGACACCTTC
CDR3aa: CASSLSVGMIDTF

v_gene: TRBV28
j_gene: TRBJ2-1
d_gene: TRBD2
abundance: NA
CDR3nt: TGTGCCAGCAGTTTAGTCCGAGCGGGGGGTTTTAATGAGCAGTTCTTC
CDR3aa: CASSLVRAGGFNEQFF

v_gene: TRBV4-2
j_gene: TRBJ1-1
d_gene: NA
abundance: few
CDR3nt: TGTGCCAGCAGACGCCGAGGCGCTGAAGCTTTCTTT
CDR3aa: CASRRRGAEAFF

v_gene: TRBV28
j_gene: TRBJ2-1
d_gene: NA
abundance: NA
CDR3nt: TGTGCCAGCAGTTTATTGATAGGGAGCTCCTACAATGAGCAGTTCTTC
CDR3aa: CASSLLIGSSYNEQFF

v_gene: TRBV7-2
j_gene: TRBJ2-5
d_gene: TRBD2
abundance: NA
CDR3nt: TGTGCCAGCAGCTTAGTGGCTAGCGGGGGGGGAGAGACCCAGTACTTC
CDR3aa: CASSLVASGGGETQYF

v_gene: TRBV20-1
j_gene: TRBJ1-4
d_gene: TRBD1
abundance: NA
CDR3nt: TGCAGTGCTAGTCAGGGGGTGGACTCAACTAATGAAAAACTGTTTTTT
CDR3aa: CSASQGVDSTNEKLFF

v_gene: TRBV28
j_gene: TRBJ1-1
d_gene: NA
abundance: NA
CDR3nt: TGTGCCAGCAGTTCGGTGACATTGACGAACACTGAAGCTTTCTTT
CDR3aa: CASSSVTLTNTEAFF

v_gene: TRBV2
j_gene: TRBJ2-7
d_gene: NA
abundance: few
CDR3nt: TGTGCCAGCAATCGGGGGCTCTACGAGCAGTACTTC
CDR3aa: CASNRGLYEQYF

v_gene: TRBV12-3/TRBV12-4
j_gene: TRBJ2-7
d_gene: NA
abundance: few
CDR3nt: TGTGCCAGCATCGCGACCCCCGGTCCCTACGAGCAGTACTTC
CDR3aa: CASIATPGPYEQYF

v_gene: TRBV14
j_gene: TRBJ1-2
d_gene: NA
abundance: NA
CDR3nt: TGTGCCAGCAGCCAAGGCACAACTTACTATGGCTACACCTTC
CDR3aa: CASSQGTTYYGYTF

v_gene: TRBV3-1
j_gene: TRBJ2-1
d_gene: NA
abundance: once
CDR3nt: TGTGCCAGCAGACCGGGACAACTTTACAATGAGCAGTTCTTC
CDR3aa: CASRPGQLYNEQFF

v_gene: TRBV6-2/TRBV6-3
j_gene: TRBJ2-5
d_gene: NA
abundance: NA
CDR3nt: TGTGCCAGCAGTTATCGTCACCGAGATACCACCTTGGGGACCCAGTACTTC
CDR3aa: CASSYRHRDTTLGTQYF

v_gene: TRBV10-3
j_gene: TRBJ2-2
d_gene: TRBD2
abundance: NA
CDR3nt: TGTGCCATCAGGGCGGGGGGTGTCACCGGGGAGCTGTTTTTT
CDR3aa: CAIRAGGVTGELFF

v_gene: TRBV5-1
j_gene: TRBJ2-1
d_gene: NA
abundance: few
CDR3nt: TGCGCTAGCAGTGTCGGGGATCCCTCCTACAATGAGCAGTTCTTC
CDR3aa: CASSVGDPSYNEQFF

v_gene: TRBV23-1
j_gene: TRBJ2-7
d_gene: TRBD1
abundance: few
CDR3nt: TGCGCCAGCAGTCAATTGTCGGCGGAGGGGACAGGGGGCATGTACGAGCAGTACTTC
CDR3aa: CASSQLSAEGTGGMYEQYF

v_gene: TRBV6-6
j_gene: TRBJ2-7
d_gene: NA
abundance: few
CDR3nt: TGTGCCAGCAGTCTCCAGACAGGCTACGAGCAGTACTTC
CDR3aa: CASSLQTGYEQYF

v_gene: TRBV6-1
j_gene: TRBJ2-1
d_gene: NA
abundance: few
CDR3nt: TGTGCCAGCAGTGAGGCACCTAGTGGAGGGCAGTTCTTC
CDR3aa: CASSEAPSGGQFF

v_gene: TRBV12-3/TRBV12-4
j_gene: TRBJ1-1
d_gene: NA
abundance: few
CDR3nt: TGTGCCAGCAGTCTTCGGACCCACACTGAAGCTTTCTTT
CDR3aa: CASSLRTHTEAFF

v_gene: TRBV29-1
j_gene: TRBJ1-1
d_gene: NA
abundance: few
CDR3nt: TGCAGCGTGAAGGGGACGGCTGAAGCTTTCTTT
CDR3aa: CSVKGTAEAFF

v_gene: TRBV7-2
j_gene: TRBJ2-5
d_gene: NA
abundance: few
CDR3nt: TGTGCCAGCAGCCCAGACAGGCAACTCCAAGAGACCCAGTACTTC
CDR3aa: CASSPDRQLQETQYF

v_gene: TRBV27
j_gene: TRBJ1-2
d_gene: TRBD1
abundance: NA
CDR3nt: TGTGCCAGCAGGGGGACAGGGGCAATTGGCTACACCTTC
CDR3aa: CASRGTGAIGYTF

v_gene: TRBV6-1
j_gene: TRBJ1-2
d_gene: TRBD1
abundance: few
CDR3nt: TGTGCCAGCAGTCTCCAGGGGGGGCACAACTATGGCTACACCTTC
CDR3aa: CASSLQGGHNYGYTF

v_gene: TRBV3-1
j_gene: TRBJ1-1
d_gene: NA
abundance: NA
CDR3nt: TGTGCCAGCAGCCAAGGGGCCCGAGGAGGGGCGAACACTGAAGCTTTCTTT
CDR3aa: CASSQGARGGANTEAFF

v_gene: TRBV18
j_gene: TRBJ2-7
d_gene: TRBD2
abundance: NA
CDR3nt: TGTGCCAGCTCAAGGGGTCTAGCGGTCGAGCAGTACTTC
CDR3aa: CASSRGLAVEQYF

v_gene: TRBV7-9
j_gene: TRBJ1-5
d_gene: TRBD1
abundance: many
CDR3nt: TGTGCCAGCAGCTCGGGACAGCCCAATCAGCCCCAGCATTTT
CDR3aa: CASSSGQPNQPQHF

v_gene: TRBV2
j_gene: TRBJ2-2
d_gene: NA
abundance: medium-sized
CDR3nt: TGTGCCAGCCTATCAATGGGGCAGGGGGGATACACCGGGGAGCTGTTTTTT
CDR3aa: CASLSMGQGGYTGELFF

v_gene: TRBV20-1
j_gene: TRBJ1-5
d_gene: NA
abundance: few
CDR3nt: TGCAGTGCTAGGCATGAGGGGAATCAGCCCCAGCATTTT
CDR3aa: CSARHEGNQPQHF

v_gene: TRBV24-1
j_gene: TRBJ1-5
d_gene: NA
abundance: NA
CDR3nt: TGTGCCACCAGTGGCCAAGCCCATCAGCCCCAGCATTTT
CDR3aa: CATSGQAHQPQHF

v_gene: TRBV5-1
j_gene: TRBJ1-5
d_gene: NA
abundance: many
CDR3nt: TGCGCCAGCAGCTTGGATACAGGGAATCAGCCCCAGCATTTT
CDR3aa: CASSLDTGNQPQHF

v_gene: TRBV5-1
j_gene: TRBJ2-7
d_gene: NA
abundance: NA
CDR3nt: TGCGCCAGCAGCACCGCACAGGCCCACGAGCAGTACTTC
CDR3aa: CASSTAQAHEQYF

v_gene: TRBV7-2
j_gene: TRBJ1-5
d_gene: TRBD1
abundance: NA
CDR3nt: TGTGCCAGCAGCAGAGACAGGGCTCGGAATCAGCCCCAGCATTTT
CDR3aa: CASSRDRARNQPQHF

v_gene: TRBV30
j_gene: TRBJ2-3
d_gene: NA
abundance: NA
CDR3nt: TGTGCCTGGAGTGTACTCGGAACCAACACAGATACGCAGTATTTT
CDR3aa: CAWSVLGTNTDTQYF

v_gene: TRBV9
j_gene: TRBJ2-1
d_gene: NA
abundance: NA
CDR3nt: TGTGCCAGCAGCGTAGTTCCGGCCTACAATGAGCAGTTCTTC
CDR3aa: CASSVVPAYNEQFF

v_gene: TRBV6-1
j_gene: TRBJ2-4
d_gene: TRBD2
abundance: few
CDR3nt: TGTGCCAGCAGAGACAGCGGGGGGGCCGGCATTCAGTACTTC
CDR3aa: CASRDSGGAGIQYF

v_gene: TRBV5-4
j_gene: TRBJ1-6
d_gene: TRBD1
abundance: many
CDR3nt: TGTGCCAGCAGCTTGAACAGGGGCGCGAAACCCCTCCACTTT
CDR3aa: CASSLNRGAKPLHF

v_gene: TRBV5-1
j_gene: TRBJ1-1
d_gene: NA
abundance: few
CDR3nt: TGCGCCAGCAGCCAACAAGCAGGGGCTGGGGGAGAAGCTTTCTTT
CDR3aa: CASSQQAGAGGEAFF

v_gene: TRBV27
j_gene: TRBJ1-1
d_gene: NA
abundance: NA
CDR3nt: TGCACCAGCAGTTTTGGACTCGAGAACACTGAAGCTTTCTTT
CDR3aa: CTSSFGLENTEAFF

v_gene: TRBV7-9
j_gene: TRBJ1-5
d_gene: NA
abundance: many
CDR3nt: TGTGCCAGCAGCTCAGGACAAACTAGCAATCAGCCCCAGCATTTT
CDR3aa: CASSSGQTSNQPQHF

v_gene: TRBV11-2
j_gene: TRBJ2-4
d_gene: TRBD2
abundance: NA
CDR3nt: TGTGCCAGCAGCTTAGTGCCGGGGGGGTTCCGTGACATTCAGTACTTC
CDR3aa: CASSLVPGGFRDIQYF

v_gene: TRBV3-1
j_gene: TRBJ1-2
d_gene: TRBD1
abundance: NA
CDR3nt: TGTGCCAGCAGCCAACCGACAGGGGGCGCCGATGGCTACACCTTC
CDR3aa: CASSQPTGGADGYTF

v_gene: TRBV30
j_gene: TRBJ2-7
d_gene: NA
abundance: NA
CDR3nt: TGTGCCTGGAGTGAATGGGGGAGCGAGCAGTACTTC
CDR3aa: CAWSEWGSEQYF

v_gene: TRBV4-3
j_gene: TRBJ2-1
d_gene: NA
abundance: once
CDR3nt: TGCGCCAGCAGCCGCAATGCCAAAAGGGGGGGGCGGTACAATGAGCAGTTCTTC
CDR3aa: CASSRNAKRGGRYNEQFF

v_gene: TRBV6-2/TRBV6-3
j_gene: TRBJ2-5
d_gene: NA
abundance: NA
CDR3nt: TGTGCCAGCAGTTACCCTACTAGCATCGAGACCCAGTACTTC
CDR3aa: CASSYPTSIETQYF

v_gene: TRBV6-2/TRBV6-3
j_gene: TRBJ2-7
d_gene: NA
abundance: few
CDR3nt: TGTGCCAGCAGTTACGGTCGCGTCAGCGAGCAGTACTTC
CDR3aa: CASSYGRVSEQYF

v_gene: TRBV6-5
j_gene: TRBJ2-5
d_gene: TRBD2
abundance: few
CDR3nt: TGTGCCAGCAGTTACTCGGTCCGGGGAGGGGAGACCCAGTACTTC
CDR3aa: CASSYSVRGGETQYF

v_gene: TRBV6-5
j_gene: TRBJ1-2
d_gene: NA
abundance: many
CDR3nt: TGTGCCAGCAGTTATGGCTATGGCTACACCTTC
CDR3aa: CASSYGYGYTF

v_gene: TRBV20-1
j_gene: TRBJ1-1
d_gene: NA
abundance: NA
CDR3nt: TGCAGTGCTAGCCGGCACAGAAACACTGAAGCTTTCTTT
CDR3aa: CSASRHRNTEAFF

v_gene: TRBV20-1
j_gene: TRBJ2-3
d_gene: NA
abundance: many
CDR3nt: TGCAGTGCTAGAGAGGGGTGGAACACAGATACGCAGTATTTT
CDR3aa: CSAREGWNTDTQYF

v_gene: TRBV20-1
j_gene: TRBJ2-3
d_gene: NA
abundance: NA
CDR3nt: TGCAGTGCTAGAGATTGGGGTGGATCCACAGATACGCAGTATTTT
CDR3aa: CSARDWGGSTDTQYF

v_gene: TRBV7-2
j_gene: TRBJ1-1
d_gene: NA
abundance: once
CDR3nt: TGTGCCAGCAGCTTAGTAGTGAGCACGAACACTGAAGCTTTCTTT
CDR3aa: CASSLVVSTNTEAFF

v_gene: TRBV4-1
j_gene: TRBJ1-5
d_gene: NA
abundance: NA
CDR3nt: TGCGCCAGCAGCCAGGGCAGGGTCGACAATCAGCCCCAGCATTTT
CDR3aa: CASSQGRVDNQPQHF

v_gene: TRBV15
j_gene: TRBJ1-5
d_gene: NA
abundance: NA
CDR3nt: TGTGCCACCAGCAGAGGAGGGGTCTGGAGCAATCAGCCCCAGCATTTT
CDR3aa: CATSRGGVWSNQPQHF

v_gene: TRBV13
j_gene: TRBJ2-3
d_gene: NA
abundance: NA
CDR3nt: TGTGCCAGCAGCTCCCACGAGGCCCCCGCCTTTCGGGATACGCAGTATTTT
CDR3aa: CASSSHEAPAFRDTQYF

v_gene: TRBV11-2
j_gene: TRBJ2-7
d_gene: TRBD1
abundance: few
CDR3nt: TGTGCCAGCAGCGAATACAGGGGGCAAAGCGAGCAGTACTTC
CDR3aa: CASSEYRGQSEQYF

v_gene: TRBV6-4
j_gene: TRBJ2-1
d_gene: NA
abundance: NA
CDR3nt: TGTGCCAGCAGTGAAACGACTACTACTGAGCAGTTCTTC
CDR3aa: CASSETTTTEQFF